These T cell receptor beta chains were read from a single sample in a study of response to subunit inactivated influenza vaccine. TCRdb independently ran MiXCR on the RT-PCR reads; one entry per CDR3 protein. The table includes about 610,000 distinct CDR3 sequences, 14% detected once. This sample comprised PBMCs from blood, obtained 11 to 12 days after vaccination. These receptors all come from a man between 50 and 59 years old who received an inactivated influenza vaccine. Each CDR3 is given with its conserved first and last residue. The order of the fields is CDR3 DNA, CDR3 protein, clone size, J gene, V gene, CDR3 length, D gene. The D gene is left open where the match is weak. For some rows the clone size is stated as once, few or many, or as a class when expanded; others skip it.

CDR3nt: TGTGCCAGCAGCTTACAGACAGATACGCAGTATTTT
CDR3aa: CASSLQTDTQYF
abundance: many
j_gene: TRBJ2-3
v_gene: TRBV11-2
len: 12
d_gene: NA

CDR3nt: TGTGCCAGCAGTTCAACGGGACGTAGTTCCTACGAGCAGTACTTC
CDR3aa: CASSSTGRSSYEQYF
abundance: NA
j_gene: TRBJ2-7
v_gene: TRBV7-9
len: 15
d_gene: NA

CDR3nt: TGTGCCAGTAGTATCAAAGGGTACAATGAGCAGTTCTTC
CDR3aa: CASSIKGYNEQFF
abundance: NA
j_gene: TRBJ2-1
v_gene: TRBV19
len: 13
d_gene: NA

CDR3nt: TGCGCCAGCAGCTTGGCCCCGGGATTCTACGAGCAGTACTTC
CDR3aa: CASSLAPGFYEQYF
abundance: many
j_gene: TRBJ2-7
v_gene: TRBV5-1
len: 14
d_gene: NA

CDR3nt: TGTGCCAGCAGCTTAGTGGATACTGAAGCTTTCTTT
CDR3aa: CASSLVDTEAFF
abundance: many
j_gene: TRBJ1-1
v_gene: TRBV7-9
len: 12
d_gene: NA

CDR3nt: TGTGCCAGCAGTGATCGGCTGGCTGGAAACACCATATATTTT
CDR3aa: CASSDRLAGNTIYF
abundance: few
j_gene: TRBJ1-3
v_gene: TRBV2
len: 14
d_gene: NA

CDR3nt: TGTGCCAGCAGCTTTCGAGGGAACCCCTACGAGCAGTACTTC
CDR3aa: CASSFRGNPYEQYF
abundance: NA
j_gene: TRBJ2-7
v_gene: TRBV7-9
len: 14
d_gene: NA

CDR3nt: TGTGCCAGCAGCGTCTGGACGGCTAGCAATCAGCCCCAGCATTTT
CDR3aa: CASSVWTASNQPQHF
abundance: few
j_gene: TRBJ1-5
v_gene: TRBV7-2
len: 15
d_gene: NA

CDR3nt: TGCGCCAGCAGCTTGGTCGACAGCCACAATGAGCAGTTCTTC
CDR3aa: CASSLVDSHNEQFF
abundance: NA
j_gene: TRBJ2-1
v_gene: TRBV5-1
len: 14
d_gene: NA

CDR3nt: TGCAGTGCTGCGGGGGGTAAGAAGTTTGATACGCAGTATTTT
CDR3aa: CSAAGGKKFDTQYF
abundance: NA
j_gene: TRBJ2-3
v_gene: TRBV20-1
len: 14
d_gene: TRBD2

CDR3nt: TGTGCCAGCAGCGTAGAAAGAGGGCCAGAGACCCAGTACTTC
CDR3aa: CASSVERGPETQYF
abundance: few
j_gene: TRBJ2-5
v_gene: TRBV9
len: 14
d_gene: NA

CDR3nt: TGTGCCAGCAGCTTAACCCGTCAGGAAGAGACCCAGTACTTC
CDR3aa: CASSLTRQEETQYF
abundance: NA
j_gene: TRBJ2-5
v_gene: TRBV7-9
len: 14
d_gene: NA

CDR3nt: TGCAGTGCTGGTCCGACCGAGCAGTTCTTC
CDR3aa: CSAGPTEQFF
abundance: few
j_gene: TRBJ2-1
v_gene: TRBV20-1
len: 10
d_gene: NA

CDR3nt: TGCAGTGCCCGGGACAGGGGGTATGGCTACACCTTC
CDR3aa: CSARDRGYGYTF
abundance: few
j_gene: TRBJ1-2
v_gene: TRBV20-1
len: 12
d_gene: TRBD1

CDR3nt: TGTGCCAGCAGTTTAATCGCGGGGGTCGCTCTGACCGGGGAGCTGTTTTTT
CDR3aa: CASSLIAGVALTGELFF
abundance: NA
j_gene: TRBJ2-2
v_gene: TRBV28
len: 17
d_gene: TRBD2

CDR3nt: TGTGCCATCAGTGAGTCGAGAGGACAAGAGACCCAGTACTTC
CDR3aa: CAISESRGQETQYF
abundance: many
j_gene: TRBJ2-5
v_gene: TRBV10-3
len: 14
d_gene: NA